The clone carrying this T cell receptor beta chain has a handful of counts. RNA transcripts gave rise to amplified TCR beta CDR3 regions. A first-round RT-PCR of the TCR CDR3 used the HTBI primer set. TCRdb fed the multiplex PCR reads into MiXCR, producing one record per CDR3 protein. The table includes over 700,000 distinct CDR3 sequences, about 38% detected once. Germline CDR1 and CDR2: SGHTA and FQGNSA. This CDR3 contains 16 residues. V lost 1 base, J lost 7 bases, and 6 bases stayed unmatched. The sample is drawn from a study of T cells in Graves' hyperthyroidism and ophthalmopathy. The sequencing input was blood. The gene calls are TRBV7-2 and TRBJ1-5; 11 positions match TRBD1. The receptor's source is a young man with Graves' hyperthyroidism. The CDR3 loop reads CASSLEGTGGWQPQHF. DNA of the CDR3: TGTGCCAGCAGCTTAGAGGGGACAGGGGGTTGGCAGCCCCAGCATTTT.